This T cell receptor (beta chain) emerged from a study of cytomegalovirus exposure and HLA in healthy donors. PCR involved 60 Vbeta and 13 Jbeta primers. TCRdb's copy holds only in-frame clones and misses some; the assay was immunoSEQ multiplex PCR. Of 90,000 to 120,000 clones in the sample, around two thirds were seen once. The ends were cut back, 6 bases at V and 5 bases at J, with 11 bases in the middle. Germline CDR1 reads MGHDK; CDR2 reads SYGVNS. The CDR3 has 12 amino acids. Healthy bone marrow donors made up the cohort. The receptor was isolated from a woman aged 40 to 50 in good health and CMV-seropositive. The chain has TRBV25-1 and TRBJ2-7, with D perhaps TRBD1 (5 bases). The sequenced sample consisted of PBMCs. CDR3 coding DNA: TGTGCCAGCAGGCAGGGTCCCCACGAGCAGTACTTC. Amino acid sequence: CASRQGPHEQYF.